A single sample gave rise to the 25 T cell receptor beta chains below, sequenced in a study of a mutant IDH1 vaccine in newly diagnosed glioma. Which antigens these TCRs recognize remains unknown. Specified time point: week 11, during vaccination. The investigators gave 300 ug of mutant IDH1 20-mer peptide in each vaccine dose, together with topical imiquimod. The method was immunoSEQ multiplex PCR; TCRdb's version includes in-frame clones alone and lacks a portion of them. The data show 35,000 to 50,000 clones, less than 90% seen once. The input for sequencing was PBMCs, taken from a glioma patient whose treatment included an IDH1 peptide vaccine. These receptors all stem from a man in his forties with glioma.

The CDR3 DNA reads TGCGCCAGCAGCCGGTCGCGTGAGCAGTTCTTC. Translated: CASSRSREQFF. The chain employs TRBV5-1 and TRBJ2-1; no firm D call. Germline CDR1 is SGHRS and CDR2 is YFSETQ. The CDR3 runs 11 residues. The germline V and J ends were trimmed by 4 bases and 9 bases, with 8 bases remaining between them.

The gene calls are TRBV5-4 and TRBJ2-5; 9 bases align to TRBD1. The junction had 5 bases not matched to a gene; V was cut back by 4 bases and J by 4 bases. The CDR3 sequence is 14 residues long. Germline values: CDR1 SGHNT, CDR2 YYREEE (reference sequence). This CDR3 reads CASSHQDRGETQYF. CDR3 sequence (DNA): TGTGCCAGCAGCCACCAGGACAGGGGAGAGACCCAGTACTTC.

The chain couples TRBV14 to TRBJ2-5; TRBD2 matches at 11 bases. Germline V gene data show CDR1 as SGHDN and CDR2 as FVKESK. V lost 5 bases and J lost 5; bases outside the gene matches: 7. There are 15 residues in the CDR3. CDR3 residues: CASSKLAGAYETQYF. The CDR3 DNA is TGTGCCAGCAGCAAACTAGCGGGGGCTTATGAGACCCAGTACTTC.

The rearrangement links TRBV19 to TRBJ2-5, with 7 bases aligning to TRBD1. V gave up 2 bases and J gave up 4 bases; unmatched junction bases: 7. The CDR3 is made up of 15 amino acids. Germline loops: CDR1 LNHDA, CDR2 SQIVND (reference sequence). The CDR3 loop reads CASSINRGGPETQYF. In nucleotides, the CDR3 is TGTGCCAGTAGTATAAACAGGGGTGGTCCAGAGACCCAGTACTTC. The entire variable domain, with the rest obtained from reference TRBV19 and TRBJ2-5, is as follows: DGGITQSPKYLFRKEGQNVTLSCEQNLNHDAMYWYRQDPGQGLRLIYYSQIVNDFQKGDIAEGYSVSREKKESFPLTVTSAQKNPTAFYLCASSINRGGPETQYFGPGTRLLVL.

The chain carries TRBV5-5 and TRBJ1-4, with TRBD1 as a possible D gene (5 bases). CDR3 size: 15 residues. Germline V gene lookup returns CDR1 SGHKS and CDR2 YYEKEE (reference sequence). Trimming took off 0 bases at V and 3 bases at J, with 9 bases between the two ends. Written as DNA, the CDR3 is TGTGCCAGCAGCTTGGATCCGGGACCTAATGAAAAACTGTTTTTT. As protein: CASSLDPGPNEKLFF.

This CDR3 reads CASKHPNTGELFF. CDR3 bases: TGTGCCAGCAAGCATCCGAACACCGGGGAGCTGTTTTTT. The chain has TRBV6-5 and TRBJ2-2; no reliable D call. V lost 7 bases to trimming and J lost 0 bases, with 6 bases between them. The CDR3 loop spans 13 amino acids. In germline, CDR1 is MNHEY, CDR2 SVGAGI.

The chain links TRBV7-3 to TRBJ1-3; D is perhaps TRBD1 (5 bases). V was shortened by 5 bases and J by 1 base, with 12 bases between the two germline ends. The germline V gene has CDR1 SGHTA and CDR2 FQGTGA. This CDR3 is built from 15 residues. The CDR3 region has the DNA TGTGCCAGCAGCCCCGGGGCCTCGTCTGGAAACACCATATATTTT. Protein product: CASSPGASSGNTIYF.

This chain connects TRBV4-1 to TRBJ2-3, with 12 positions matching TRBD2. CDR1 is MGHRA and CDR2 is YSYEKL in the germline V gene. The CDR3 length is 18 residues. The junction had 8 bases not matched to a gene; V was cut back by 4 bases and J by 0 bases. CDR3 in DNA: TGCGCCAGCAGCCGTCGACTAGCGGGAGCGACTAGCACAGATACGCAGTATTTT. It codes for CASSRRLAGATSTDTQYF.

This clone was found once. V gene TRBV15 combines with J gene TRBJ1-5; maybe TRBD1 (6 bases). Germline V gene data show CDR1 as LNHNV and CDR2 as YYDKDF (reference sequence). Trimming shortened V by 1 base and J by 4 bases, and 11 bases separated the two germline ends. CDR3 length: 15 amino acids. CDR3 region: CATSRGDNHNQPQHF. CDR3 nucleotide sequence: TGTGCCACCAGCAGAGGGGACAATCATAATCAGCCCCAGCATTTT.

This clone was counted between two and nine times. The J gene is TRBJ1-1, the V gene TRBV29-1; tentatively, D is TRBD1 (5 bases). V was cut by 4 bases and J by 4 bases, with 10 bases left in between. Germline CDR1 and CDR2: SQVTM and ANQGSEA. The CDR3 runs 12 residues. The CDR3 is CSVVRGSTEAFF. CDR3 sequence (DNA): TGCAGCGTTGTGAGGGGATCCACTGAAGCTTTCTTT.

The V gene is TRBV12-2, the J gene TRBJ2-3; the table's TRBD1 call for D was not verified on the DNA. TRBV12-2 is a recognized pseudogene. This CDR3 contains 16 residues. For the CDR3, the DNA is TGTGCAAGTCGCCCGTGGACAGCTGGGGCAACAGATACGCAGTATTTT. Translation: CASRPWTAGATDTQYF.

The V call is TRBV4-1, the J call TRBJ2-7, with TRBD2 matching 7 bases. The V and J ends lost 3 bases and 0 bases, in that order; junction bases with no gene match: 5. The CDR3 covers 15 residues. The germline gives CDR1 MGHRA, CDR2 YSYEKL. CDR3 DNA sequence: TGCGCCAGCAGCCAGGAACTAGCGTACTCCTACGAGCAGTACTTC. It translates to CASSQELAYSYEQYF.

The chain carries TRBV10-3 and TRBJ2-3; 16 bases match TRBD2. V shed 3 bases and J 3 bases; nucleotides not matched to a gene: 6. Germline CDR1 is ENHRY and CDR2 is SYGVKD. The CDR3 sequence is 18 residues long. The CDR3: CAISDPGLAGGETDTQYF. CDR3 DNA: TGTGCCATCAGTGACCCGGGACTAGCGGGAGGGGAAACAGATACGCAGTATTTT.

This rearrangement joins TRBV11-2 to TRBJ1-1; D remains unclear. Germline lookup yields CDR1 SGHAT and CDR2 FQNNGV. V was shortened by 4 bases and J by 0 bases, with 6 bases between the two germline ends. The CDR3 sequence is 13 residues long. This chain's CDR3 is CASSSNMNTEAFF. Here the CDR3 DNA reads TGTGCCAGCAGCTCAAACATGAACACTGAAGCTTTCTTT.

V usage is TRBV7-2 and J usage is TRBJ1-5; 8 nucleotides agree with TRBD1. The CDR3 spans 16 residues. V lost 0 bases and J lost 2; bases outside the gene matches: 3. Germline CDR1 is SGHTA and CDR2 is FQGNSA. The CDR3 reads CASSLAETGGNQPQHF. For the CDR3, the DNA is TGTGCCAGCAGCTTAGCTGAGACAGGGGGCAATCAGCCCCAGCATTTT.

The rearrangement links TRBV4-1 to TRBJ1-2; a possible D gene is TRBD1 (5 bases). The germline CDR1 and CDR2 sequences are MGHRA and YSYEKL. CDR3 size: 14 residues. V gave up 1 base and J gave up 4 bases, with 10 bases separating them. The CDR3 sequence: CASSQGTGFYGYTF. Written as DNA, the CDR3 is TGCGCCAGCAGCCAAGGAACAGGCTTCTATGGCTACACCTTC.

The chain carries TRBV7-3 and TRBJ2-3; TRBD2 might be the D (6 bases). The germline CDR1 and CDR2 sequences are SGHTA and FQGTGA. This CDR3 has 12 residues. V was shortened by 6 bases and J by 8 bases, with 12 bases between the two germline ends. CDR3 loop: CASRGRSGTQYF. The DNA of the CDR3 is TGTGCCAGCAGGGGGAGGAGTGGTACGCAGTATTTT. The full variable domain, rest sourced from reference TRBV7-3 and TRBJ2-3, is GAGVSQTPSNKVTEKGKYVELRCDPISGHTALYWYRQSLGQGPEFLIYFQGTGAADDSGLPNDRFFAVRPEGSVSTLKIQRTERGDSAVYLCASRGRSGTQYFGPGTRLTVL.

This clone was observed a few times. The CDR3 DNA reads as TGTGCCAGCAGCTTAATTTCTGGGACAAGTAATGAAAAACTGTTTTTT. Encoded protein: CASSLISGTSNEKLFF. V is TRBV7-9 and J is TRBJ1-4, with D possibly being TRBD1 (6 bases). CDR3 size: 16 residues. Germline CDR1 and CDR2: SEHNR and FQNEAQ (reference sequence). Trimming stripped 2 bases from V and 4 bases from J, with 14 bases between.

This chain joins TRBV15 and TRBJ1-4; 8 bases are shared with TRBD1. CDR1 and CDR2 (germline): LNHNV, YYDKDF (reference sequence). This CDR3 has 15 amino acids. V trimming: 1 base; J trimming: 7 bases; junction bases outside the gene matches: 5. The CDR3 DNA reads TGTGCCACCAGCAGAGGAGGACAGGGCGGTGAAAAACTGTTTTTT. Translating it yields CATSRGGQGGEKLFF.

The sample holds one count of this clone. The genes are TRBV29-1 and TRBJ1-2, with D uncertain. Trimming pared 4 bases from V and 3 bases from J, leaving 9 bases between. The CDR3 runs 12 residues. Germline V gene lookup returns CDR1 SQVTM and CDR2 ANQGSEA. CDR3 sequence: CSVGSGYYGYTF. CDR3 coding DNA: TGCAGCGTTGGCTCGGGGTACTATGGCTACACCTTC.

The chain joins TRBV5-4 to TRBJ2-6, with no clear D. Germline CDR1 is SGHNT and CDR2 is YYREEE (reference sequence). The CDR3 spans 15 residues. The V end was cut by 0 bases, the J end by 0 bases, with 4 bases between. The CDR3 region is CASSLGVSGANVLTF. In nucleotides, the CDR3 is TGTGCCAGCAGCTTGGGGGTCTCTGGGGCCAACGTCCTGACTTTC.

The genes are TRBV7-9 and TRBJ2-7; TRBD1 or TRBD2 may be the D gene (5 bases each). CDR1 is SEHNR, CDR2 FQNEAQ, per germline (reference sequence). The V and J ends lost 2 bases and 3 bases respectively, with 11 bases between them. The CDR3 runs 14 residues. The CDR3 region is CASSLLGDLYEQYF. CDR3 bases: TGTGCCAGCAGCTTATTAGGGGACCTCTACGAGCAGTACTTC. The whole variable domain, filled in from reference TRBV7-9 and TRBJ2-7, reads DTGVSQNPRHKITKRGQNVTFRCDPISEHNRLYWYRQTLGQGPEFLTYFQNEAQLEKSRLLSDRFSAERPKGSFSTLEIQRTEQGDSAMYLCASSLLGDLYEQYFGPGTRLTVT.

V gene TRBV2 combines with J gene TRBJ2-7, with TRBD1 matching 9 bases. Germline V gene data show CDR1 as SNHLY and CDR2 as FYNNEI. The CDR3 spans 14 residues. The V segment lost 6 bases and the J segment 1 base; nucleotides outside the gene matches: 4. CDR3 in amino acids: CASRTDRGSYEQYF. In DNA form, the CDR3 reads TGTGCCAGCAGGACTGACAGGGGGTCCTACGAGCAGTACTTC.

This chain connects TRBV14 to TRBJ2-7; TRBD2 aligns across 9 bases. The trim removed 3 bases at V and 2 bases at J, leaving 5 bases unmatched. This CDR3 has 15 residues. The germline gives CDR1 SGHDN, CDR2 FVKESK. The CDR3 region is CASSQISGRPYEQYF. CDR3 nucleotide sequence: TGTGCCAGCAGCCAGATTAGCGGGAGACCCTACGAGCAGTACTTC.

The rearrangement uses TRBV20-1 and TRBJ2-1, with D uncertain. Between the trimmed V and J ends, which lost 5 bases and 6 bases, there was a span of 5 bases. This CDR3 contains 10 residues. Germline V gene data show CDR1 as DFQATT and CDR2 as SNEGSKA (reference sequence). The chain's CDR3 is CSAQINEQFF. Written as DNA, the CDR3 is TGCAGTGCTCAGATCAATGAGCAGTTCTTC.